The clone carrying this T cell receptor (beta chain) has just a few counts. Its antigen is unidentified. The use of a sample-barcoded 5' primer and a J-beta primer mix characterized a second PCR of roughly 6 to 12 cycles. All samples yielded 2.5 million or more CDR3-containing paired-end reads. Each CDR3 protein is one row after TCRdb ran MiXCR on the 5' RACE reads. The top ten hold roughly 7.9% of the sample, which has more than 1.4 million distinct CDR3 sequences, approximately 40% seen once. The data derive from a study of blood T cells in healthy people across ages. Caucasian, healthy and from Russia, the donors were aged between about 6 and 100. Drawing of peripheral blood yielded 7.5 to 10 milliliters from each donor. The study's findings and limits: Per million T cells, the diversity of TCR beta decreased roughly linearly as age advanced.

The CDR3 extends over 15 amino acids. The germline V gene has CDR1 SGHRS and CDR2 YFSETQ. Trimming took off 4 bases at V and 2 bases at J, with 14 bases between the two ends. J is TRBJ2-3 and V is TRBV5-1, with D possibly TRBD2 on 6 matching bases. Sample: blood. This clonotype was sampled from a woman under 30 in good health. CDR3 nucleotide sequence: TGCGCCAGCAGCGGGGGGATAGAACACACAGATACGCAGTATTTT. This gives the protein CASSGGIEHTDTQYF. Using reference TRBV5-1 and TRBJ2-3 for the parts outside the CDR3, the full variable domain is KAGVTQTPRYLIKTRGQQVTLSCSPISGHRSVSWYQQTPGQGLQFLFEYFSETQRNKGNFPGRFSGRQFSNSRSEMNVSTLELGDSALYLCASSGGIEHTDTQYFGPGTRLTVL.